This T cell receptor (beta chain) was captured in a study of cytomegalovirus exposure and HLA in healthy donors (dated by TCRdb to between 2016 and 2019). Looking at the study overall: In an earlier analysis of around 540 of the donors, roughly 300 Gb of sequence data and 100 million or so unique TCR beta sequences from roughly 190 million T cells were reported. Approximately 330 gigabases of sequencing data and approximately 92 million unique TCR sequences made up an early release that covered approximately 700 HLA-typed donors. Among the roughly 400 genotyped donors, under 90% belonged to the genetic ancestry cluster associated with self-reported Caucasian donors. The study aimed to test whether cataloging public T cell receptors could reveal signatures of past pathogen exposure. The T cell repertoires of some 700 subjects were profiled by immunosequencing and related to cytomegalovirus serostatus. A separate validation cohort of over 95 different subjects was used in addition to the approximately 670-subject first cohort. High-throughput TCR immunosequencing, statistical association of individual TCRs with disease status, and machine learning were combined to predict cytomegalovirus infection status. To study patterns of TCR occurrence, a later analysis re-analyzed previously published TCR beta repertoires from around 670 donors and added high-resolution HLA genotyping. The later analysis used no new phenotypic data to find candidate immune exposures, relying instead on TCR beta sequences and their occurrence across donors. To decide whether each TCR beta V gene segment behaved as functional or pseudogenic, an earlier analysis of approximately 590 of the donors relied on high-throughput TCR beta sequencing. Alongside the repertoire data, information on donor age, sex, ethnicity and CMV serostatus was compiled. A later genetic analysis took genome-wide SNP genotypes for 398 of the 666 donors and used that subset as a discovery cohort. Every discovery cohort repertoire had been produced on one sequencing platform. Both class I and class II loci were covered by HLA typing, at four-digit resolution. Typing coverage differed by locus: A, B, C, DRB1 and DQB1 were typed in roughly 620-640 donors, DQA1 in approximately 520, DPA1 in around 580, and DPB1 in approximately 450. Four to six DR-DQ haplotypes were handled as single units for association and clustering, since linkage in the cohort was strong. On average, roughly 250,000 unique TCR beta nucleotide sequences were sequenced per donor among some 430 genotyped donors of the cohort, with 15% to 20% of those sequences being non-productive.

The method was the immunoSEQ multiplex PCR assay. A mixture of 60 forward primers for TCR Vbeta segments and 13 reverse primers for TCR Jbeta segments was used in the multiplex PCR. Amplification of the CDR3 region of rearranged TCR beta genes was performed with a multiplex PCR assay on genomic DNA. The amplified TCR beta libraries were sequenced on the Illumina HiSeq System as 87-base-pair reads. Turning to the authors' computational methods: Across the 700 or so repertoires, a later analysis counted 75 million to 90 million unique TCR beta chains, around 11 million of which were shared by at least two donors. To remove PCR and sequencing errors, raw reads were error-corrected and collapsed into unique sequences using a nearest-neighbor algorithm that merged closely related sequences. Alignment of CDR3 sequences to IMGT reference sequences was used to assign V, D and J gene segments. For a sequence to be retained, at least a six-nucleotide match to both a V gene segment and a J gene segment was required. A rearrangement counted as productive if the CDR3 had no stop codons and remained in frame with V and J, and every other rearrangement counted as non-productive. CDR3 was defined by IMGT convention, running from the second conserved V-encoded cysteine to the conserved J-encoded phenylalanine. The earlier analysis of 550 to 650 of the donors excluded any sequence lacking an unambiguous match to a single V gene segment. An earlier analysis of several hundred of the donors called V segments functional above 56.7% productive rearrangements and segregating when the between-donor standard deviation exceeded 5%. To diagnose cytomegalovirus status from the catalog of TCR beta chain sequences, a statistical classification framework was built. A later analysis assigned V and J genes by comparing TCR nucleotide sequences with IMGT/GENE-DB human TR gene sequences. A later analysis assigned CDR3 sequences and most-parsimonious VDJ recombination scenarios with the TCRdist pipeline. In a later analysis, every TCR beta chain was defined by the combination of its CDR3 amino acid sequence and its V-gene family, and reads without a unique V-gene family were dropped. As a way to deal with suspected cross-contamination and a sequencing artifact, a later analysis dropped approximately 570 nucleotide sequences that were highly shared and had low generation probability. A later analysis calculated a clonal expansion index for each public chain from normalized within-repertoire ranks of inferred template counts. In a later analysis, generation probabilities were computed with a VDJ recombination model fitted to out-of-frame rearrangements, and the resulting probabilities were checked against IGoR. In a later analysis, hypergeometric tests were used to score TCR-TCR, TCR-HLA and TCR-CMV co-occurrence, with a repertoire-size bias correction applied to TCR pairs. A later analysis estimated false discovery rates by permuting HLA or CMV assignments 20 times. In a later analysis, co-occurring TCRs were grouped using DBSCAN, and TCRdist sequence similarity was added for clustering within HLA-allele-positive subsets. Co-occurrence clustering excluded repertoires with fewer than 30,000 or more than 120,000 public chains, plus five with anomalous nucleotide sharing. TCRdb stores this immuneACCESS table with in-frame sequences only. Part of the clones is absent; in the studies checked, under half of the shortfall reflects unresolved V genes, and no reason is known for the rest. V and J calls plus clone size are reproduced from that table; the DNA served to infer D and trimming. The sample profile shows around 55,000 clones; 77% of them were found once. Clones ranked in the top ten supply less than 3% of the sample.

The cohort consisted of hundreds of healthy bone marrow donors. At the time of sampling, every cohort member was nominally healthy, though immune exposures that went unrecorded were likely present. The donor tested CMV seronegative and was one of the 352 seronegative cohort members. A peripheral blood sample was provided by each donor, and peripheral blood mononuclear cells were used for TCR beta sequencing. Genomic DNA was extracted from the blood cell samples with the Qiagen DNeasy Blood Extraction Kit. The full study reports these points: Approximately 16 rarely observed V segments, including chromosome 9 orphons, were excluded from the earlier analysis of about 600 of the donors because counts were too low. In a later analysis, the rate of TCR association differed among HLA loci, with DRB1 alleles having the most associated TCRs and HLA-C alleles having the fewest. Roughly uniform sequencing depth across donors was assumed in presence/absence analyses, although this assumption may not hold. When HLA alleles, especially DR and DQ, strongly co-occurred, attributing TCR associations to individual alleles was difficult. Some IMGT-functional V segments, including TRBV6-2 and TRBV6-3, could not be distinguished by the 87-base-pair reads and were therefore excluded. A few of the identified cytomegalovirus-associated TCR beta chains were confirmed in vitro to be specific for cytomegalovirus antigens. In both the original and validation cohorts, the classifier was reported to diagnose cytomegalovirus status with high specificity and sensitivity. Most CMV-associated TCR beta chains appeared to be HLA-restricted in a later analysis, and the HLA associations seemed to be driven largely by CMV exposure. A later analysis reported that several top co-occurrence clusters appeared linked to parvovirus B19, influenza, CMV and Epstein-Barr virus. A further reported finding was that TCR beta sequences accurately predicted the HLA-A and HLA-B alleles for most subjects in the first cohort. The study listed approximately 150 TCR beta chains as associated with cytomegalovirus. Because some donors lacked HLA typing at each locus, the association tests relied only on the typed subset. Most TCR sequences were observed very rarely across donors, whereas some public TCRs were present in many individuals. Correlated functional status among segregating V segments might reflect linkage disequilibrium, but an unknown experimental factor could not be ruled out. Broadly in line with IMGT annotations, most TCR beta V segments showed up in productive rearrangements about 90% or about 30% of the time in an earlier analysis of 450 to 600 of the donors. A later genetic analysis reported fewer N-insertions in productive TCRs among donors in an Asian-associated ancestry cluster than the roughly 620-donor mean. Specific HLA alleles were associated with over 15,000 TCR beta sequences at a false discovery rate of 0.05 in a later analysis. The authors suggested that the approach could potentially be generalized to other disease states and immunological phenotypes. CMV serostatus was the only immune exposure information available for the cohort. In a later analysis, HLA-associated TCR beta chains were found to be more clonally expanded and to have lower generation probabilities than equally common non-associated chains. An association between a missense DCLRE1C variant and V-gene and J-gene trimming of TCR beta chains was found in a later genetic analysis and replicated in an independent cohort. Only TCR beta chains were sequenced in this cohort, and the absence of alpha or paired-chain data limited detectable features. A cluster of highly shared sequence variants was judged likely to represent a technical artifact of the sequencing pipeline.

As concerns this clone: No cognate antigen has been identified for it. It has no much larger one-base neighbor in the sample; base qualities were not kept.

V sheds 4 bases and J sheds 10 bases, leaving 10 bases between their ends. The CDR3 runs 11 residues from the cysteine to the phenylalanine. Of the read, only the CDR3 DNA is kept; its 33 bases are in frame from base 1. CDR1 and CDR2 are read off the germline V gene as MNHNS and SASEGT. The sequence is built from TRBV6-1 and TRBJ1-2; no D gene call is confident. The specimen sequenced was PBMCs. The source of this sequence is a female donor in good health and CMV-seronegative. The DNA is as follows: TGTGCCAGCAGTGTAGACACCTCCTACACCTTC. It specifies CASSVDTSYTF.